The clone carrying this TCR beta chain was seen more than once but under ten times. This specimen belongs to a study of PD-L1 blockade in urothelial cancer. Trimming removed 5 bases at V and 5 bases at J, with 12 bases between. The CDR3 totals 13 residues. From germline, CDR1 is SGHNT and CDR2 YENEEA. The method was immunoSEQ multiplex PCR; TCRdb's version includes in-frame clones alone and lacks a portion of them. The profile shows about 82,000 clones, roughly 87% of them singletons. The sequencing here drew on PBMCs, taken around atezolizumab (anti-PD-L1) treatment. The J gene is TRBJ2-5, the V gene TRBV11-3; D may be TRBD1 (5 bases). The source of this sequence is a man aged 65-85 years with urothelial cancer. CDR3 nucleotide sequence: TGTGCCAGCAGCCGTGCAGGGTCGGAGACCCAGTACTTC. Amino acids: CASSRAGSETQYF.